The 9 T cell receptor beta chains in this list originate from one sample, sequenced in a study of shared clonotypes between healthy human individuals. Selected positively for CCR7 and CD45RO-negative, naive CD8 cells excluded terminally differentiated effector memory CD45RA+ cells. This table comes from immunoSEQ multiplex PCR, and its TCRdb copy is limited to in-frame clones, with some not included. Among about 2,100,000 clones listed, around 93% were seen once. The material sequenced was naive CD8+ T cells from PBMCs. These receptors were obtained from a man between 18 and 29 years old in good health. Some clones in this sample may be carry-over from other donors' samples.

This chain uses TRBV11-2 with TRBJ2-1; 12 bases map to TRBD2. The V gene's germline CDR1 is SGHAT and CDR2 FQNNGV. J lost 8 bases, V lost 1 base, and 3 bases had no gene match. CDR3 length: 15 residues. CDR3 protein: CASSLGLAGAYEQFF. The CDR3 DNA reads as TGTGCCAGCAGCTTAGGACTAGCGGGAGCATATGAGCAGTTCTTC.

The J gene is TRBJ2-3, the V gene TRBV27; tentatively, D is TRBD1 or TRBD2 (6 bases each). Trimming left V 4 bases short and J 8 bases short, with 22 bases between. The CDR3 has 16 residues. Germline V lookup: CDR1 MNHEY, CDR2 SMNVEV (reference sequence). The CDR3 protein is CASSSVGAGGPPTQYF. The CDR3 DNA reads TGTGCCAGCAGTTCCGTGGGGGCCGGGGGTCCGCCTACGCAGTATTTT.

The DNA of the CDR3 is TGTGCCAGCAGTCATGGACAGGGGACAACCTATGGCTACACCTTC. Translated: CASSHGQGTTYGYTF. The chain uses TRBV6-5 and TRBJ1-2; 9 bases agree with TRBD1. The V gene's germline CDR1 is MNHEY and CDR2 SVGAGI. With 5 bases clipped from V and 4 bases from J, the junction kept 8 bases outside the gene matches. The CDR3 consists of 15 residues.

On this clone: Different DNA sequences within this sample yield the same CDR3. The rearrangement joins TRBV27 to TRBJ1-5; the D gene is possibly TRBD1 (5 bases). Germline values: CDR1 MNHEY, CDR2 SMNVEV (reference sequence). The CDR3 has 14 amino acids. V lost 4 bases and J lost 1, with 8 bases in between. As DNA, the CDR3 is TGTGCCAGCAGTTATAGGGACAGCAATCAGCCCCAGCATTTT. The encoded protein is CASSYRDSNQPQHF.

The chain combines TRBV19 with TRBJ2-7; D may be TRBD1 (6 bases). The V and J ends lost 5 bases and 4 bases respectively, with 15 bases between them. In germline, CDR1 is LNHDA, CDR2 SQIVND (reference sequence). CDR3 size: 14 residues. The CDR3 nucleotides read TGTGCCAGTAGTCGAATCCCCAGGGGTTACGAGCAGTACTTC. It encodes CASSRIPRGYEQYF. The whole variable domain, filled in from reference TRBV19 and TRBJ2-7, reads DGGITQSPKYLFRKEGQNVTLSCEQNLNHDAMYWYRQDPGQGLRLIYYSQIVNDFQKGDIAEGYSVSREKKESFPLTVTSAQKNPTAFYLCASSRIPRGYEQYFGPGTRLTVT.

Only one count was recorded for this clone. The V and J genes are TRBV7-2 and TRBJ2-7; D possibly corresponds to TRBD2 (6 bases). This CDR3 region has 15 residues. Germline assignment: CDR1 SGHTA and CDR2 FQGNSA. Trimming cost V 1 base and J 0 bases, with 10 bases left between them. The CDR3 reads CASSLGRGYSYEQYF. The CDR3 nucleotides are TGTGCCAGCAGCTTAGGGCGGGGTTACTCCTACGAGCAGTACTTC.

This clone was detected only once. This chain uses TRBV5-4 with TRBJ2-3, with D perhaps TRBD1 or TRBD2 (5 bases each). This CDR3 contains 16 residues. V shed 0 bases and J shed 0 bases, with 11 bases lying between them. Germline lookup yields CDR1 SGHNT and CDR2 YYREEE (reference sequence). The CDR3 coding sequence is TGTGCCAGCAGCTTGGGAGGGGTTACTAGCACAGATACGCAGTATTTT. Translating it yields CASSLGGVTSTDTQYF.

The rearrangement joins TRBV28 to TRBJ2-1, with 7 bases lining up with TRBD1. V dropped 5 bases and J dropped 5; count of bases not matched to a gene: 9. CDR3 length equals 15 residues. Per the germline V gene, CDR1 is MDHEN and CDR2 is SYDVKM. For the CDR3, the DNA is TGTGCCAGCAGTAGCGAATACGGGACAGACAATGAGCAGTTCTTC. Its protein product is CASSSEYGTDNEQFF.

The CDR3, as DNA: TGTGCCAGCAGTTTTGGACAGGGAATTTACTACGAGCAGTACTTC. Its translation: CASSFGQGIYYEQYF. The chain couples TRBV27 to TRBJ2-7; 8 bases are a match to TRBD1. After removal of 3 bases from V and 3 bases from J, the junction contained 7 bases not matched to a gene. CDR3 length: 15 amino acids. Looked up from germline, CDR1 is MNHEY and CDR2 is SMNVEV (reference sequence).